The rows below give T cell receptor beta chains drawn from one sample of a study of cytomegalovirus exposure and HLA in healthy donors. TCRdb keeps only in-frame clones here, not all; method: immunoSEQ multiplex PCR. The table lists 200,000 to 250,000 clones, with about 1% in the top ten. Source material: PBMCs. Source of these receptors: a woman aged 30 to 39 in good health and CMV-seropositive. Both conserved end residues are part of each CDR3. Each record gives: V gene, D gene, CDR3 length, J gene, CDR3 protein, CDR3 DNA. The D gene is left open where the match is weak.

TRBV19	-	13	TRBJ2-7	CASSMDSGYEQYF	TGTGCCAGTAGTATGGACAGCGGCTACGAGCAGTACTTC
TRBV7-9	-	14	TRBJ1-4	CASGPGRTNEKLFF	TGTGCCAGCGGGCCAGGGCGGACTAATGAAAAACTGTTTTTT
TRBV7-8	TRBD1	16	TRBJ2-7	CASSLPRQGISYEQYF	TGTGCCAGCAGCTTACCACGACAGGGTATCTCCTACGAGCAGTACTTC
TRBV2	-	12	TRBJ1-2	CASAGGSYGYTF	TGTGCCAGCGCGGGGGGGTCGTATGGCTACACCTTC
TRBV2	-	16	TRBJ2-3	CASSALTVSSTDTQYF	TGTGCCAGCAGTGCCCTGACAGTTTCTAGCACAGATACGCAGTATTTT
TRBV28	-	16	TRBJ2-2	CASSVSLASNTGELFF	TGTGCCAGCAGTGTATCTCTAGCTTCTAACACCGGGGAGCTGTTTTTT
TRBV7-2	TRBD2	15	TRBJ2-1	CASSTGTSSSNEQFF	TGTGCCAGCAGTACCGGGACTAGCTCGTCGAATGAGCAGTTCTTC
TRBV5-1	-	14	TRBJ2-7	CASSLARVPYEQYF	TGCGCCAGCAGCTTGGCCAGGGTGCCCTACGAGCAGTACTTC
TRBV7-2	-	13	TRBJ1-1	CASSLSQGREAFF	TGTGCCAGCAGCTTATCGCAGGGTAGGGAAGCTTTCTTT
TRBV29-1	TRBD1	14	TRBJ1-2	CSSQDRGKQGGYTF	TGCAGCAGTCAGGACAGGGGGAAACAAGGAGGCTACACCTTC
TRBV4-1	TRBD2	17	TRBJ2-1	CASSQPAQGLVVSEQFF	TGCGCCAGCAGCCAACCTGCCCAGGGACTAGTGGTAAGTGAGCAGTTCTTC
TRBV4-3	TRBD2	17	TRBJ2-1	CASRPERTSEKVGEQFF	TGCGCCAGCAGACCCGAGAGGACTAGCGAAAAAGTCGGTGAGCAGTTCTTC
TRBV30	TRBD1	14	TRBJ1-3	CAFLDRESGNTIYF	TGTGCCTTCCTAGACAGGGAATCCGGAAACACCATATATTTT
TRBV29-1	-	13	TRBJ2-5	CSVEGGREETQYF	TGCAGCGTTGAGGGTGGCAGGGAAGAGACCCAGTACTTC
TRBV15	TRBD1	15	TRBJ1-1	CATSPLGQPNTEAFF	TGTGCCACCAGCCCACTGGGACAGCCGAACACTGAAGCTTTCTTT
TRBV12-5	-	15	TRBJ1-1	CASGWLVEVFTEAFF	TGTGCTAGTGGTTGGCTTGTGGAGGTTTTCACTGAAGCTTTCTTT
TRBV9	TRBD2	15	TRBJ2-3	CASSVAGGRTDTQYF	TGTGCCAGCAGCGTAGCGGGAGGGCGCACAGATACGCAGTATTTT
TRBV29-1	-	13	TRBJ2-5	CSVEEGVAETQYF	TGCAGCGTTGAAGAGGGAGTTGCCGAGACCCAGTACTTC
TRBV6-4	TRBD1	15	TRBJ2-6	CASSDRQGGANVLTF	TGTGCCAGCAGTGATAGACAGGGTGGGGCCAACGTCCTGACTTTC
TRBV2	TRBD2	14	TRBJ2-5	CASSEPAGQETQYF	TGTGCCAGCAGTGAACCAGCGGGGCAAGAGACCCAGTACTTC
TRBV2	-	13	TRBJ1-1	CASSDQGNTEAFF	TGTGCCAGCAGTGATCAGGGGAACACTGAAGCTTTCTTT
TRBV9	TRBD2	16	TRBJ2-1	CASSGGLAVSYNEQFF	TGTGCCAGCAGCGGAGGCCTAGCGGTCTCCTACAATGAGCAGTTCTTC
TRBV29-1	-	11	TRBJ1-1	CSVEGITEAFF	TGCAGCGTTGAGGGCATCACTGAAGCTTTCTTT
TRBV7-2	-	14	TRBJ2-2	CAGRTSTNTGELFF	TGTGCCGGGAGGACGTCTACGAACACCGGGGAGCTGTTTTTT
TRBV7-7	-	15	TRBJ2-2	CASSLGGGRSGELFF	TGTGCCAGCAGCTTAGGAGGGGGTCGGTCCGGGGAGCTGTTTTTT
TRBV29-1	-	10	TRBJ1-1	CSVRDREAFF	TGCAGCGTTCGTGACAGGGAAGCTTTCTTT
TRBV5-1	-	12	TRBJ2-5	CASSLIQETQYF	TGCGCCAGCAGCTTGATACAAGAGACCCAGTACTTC